These 3 T cell receptor beta chains came from one sample sequenced in a study of blood T cell repertoires in COVID-19. The method was immunoSEQ multiplex PCR; TCRdb's version includes in-frame clones alone and lacks a portion of them. The sample holds around 97,000 clones, about 89% seen once. The specimen sequenced was peripheral blood. The receptor set was obtained from a woman aged 55-69 years with acute or convalescent COVID-19.

The genes are TRBV7-9 and TRBJ2-6; a possible D gene is TRBD2 (5 bases). Germline CDR1 SEHNR, CDR2 FQNEAQ (reference sequence). V was clipped by 1 base and J by 5 bases, with 12 bases between them. The length of the CDR3 is 16 residues. The CDR3 is CASSLGSGGWANVLTF. CDR3 nucleotides: TGTGCCAGCAGCTTAGGGAGCGGAGGCTGGGCCAACGTCCTGACTTTC.

This chain uses TRBV6-1 with TRBJ1-5, with D perhaps matching TRBD1 (6 bases). This CDR3 is built from 17 residues. Germline lookup yields CDR1 MNHNS and CDR2 SASEGT. With 4 bases removed from V and 4 bases from J, the gap between germline ends came to 20 bases. The chain's CDR3 is CASSALGRRGGNQPQHF. CDR3 nucleotide sequence: TGTGCCAGCAGTGCCCTGGGCCGGAGGGGGGGAAATCAGCCCCAGCATTTT.

The chain links TRBV6-1 to TRBJ1-4, with 11 bases that match TRBD1. V shed 1 base and J 8 bases; nucleotides not matched to a gene: 0. This CDR3 spans 14 amino acids. Germline V lookup: CDR1 MNHNS, CDR2 SASEGT. The chain's CDR3 is CASSEGTGGEKLFF. The CDR3 bases are TGTGCCAGCAGTGAAGGGACAGGGGGCGAAAAACTGTTTTTT.